Reported below is one T cell receptor (beta chain). Its antigen is still unknown. This entry belongs to a study of shared clonotypes between healthy human individuals. Method: immunoSEQ multiplex PCR; TCRdb's copy keeps in-frame clones and lacks some. The repertoire holds roughly 2.1 million clones, with around 93% as singletons. Trimming cost V 2 bases and J 4 bases, with 8 bases left between them. The CDR3 runs to 13 residues. The germline CDR1 and CDR2 sequences are MDHEN and SYDVKM. As defined, naive CD8 cells were CD45RO-negative and positively selected for CCR7, with terminally differentiated effector memory CD45RA+ cells excluded. Study results and caveats: Collection of samples was limited to blood; tissue repertoires likely differ. Incompleteness in sorted-subset sequencing, despite large depth, was shown by rarefaction.

The sequence came from a man aged 18-30 years in good health. Some clones in this sample may be carry-over from other donors' samples. The source material was naive CD8+ T cells from PBMCs. This chain joins TRBV28 and TRBJ1-1; no clear D gene. The CDR3 here is CASSLGSATEAFF. In DNA, the CDR3 is TGTGCCAGCAGTTTAGGTTCAGCCACTGAAGCTTTCTTT.